This paragraph covers one TCR beta chain sequence. This specimen comes from a study of PD-L1 blockade in urothelial cancer. Across the whole study: Between 0 and 3 chemotherapy regimens preceded treatment for each patient. Blood was evaluated 3 weeks (second dose) and 6 weeks after therapy began.

Assay used: immunoSEQ multiplex PCR; TCRdb lists only in-frame clones, some missing. This table holds tens of thousands of clones, 80% to 85% found once. The CDR3 is 13 amino acids. Germline V gene data show CDR1 as LNHDA and CDR2 as SQIVND (reference sequence). Trimming took off 11 bases at V and 2 bases at J, with 15 bases between the two ends. Specimen: PBMCs, collected around atezolizumab (anti-PD-L1) treatment. This rearrangement joins TRBV19 to TRBJ1-2; D is possibly TRBD1 (5 bases). The clonotype originates from a man in his sixties or seventies with urothelial cancer. The CDR3 sequence is CAVEGAGNYGYTF. The CDR3 DNA is TGTGCCGTCGAAGGGGCGGGGAACTATGGCTACACCTTC.